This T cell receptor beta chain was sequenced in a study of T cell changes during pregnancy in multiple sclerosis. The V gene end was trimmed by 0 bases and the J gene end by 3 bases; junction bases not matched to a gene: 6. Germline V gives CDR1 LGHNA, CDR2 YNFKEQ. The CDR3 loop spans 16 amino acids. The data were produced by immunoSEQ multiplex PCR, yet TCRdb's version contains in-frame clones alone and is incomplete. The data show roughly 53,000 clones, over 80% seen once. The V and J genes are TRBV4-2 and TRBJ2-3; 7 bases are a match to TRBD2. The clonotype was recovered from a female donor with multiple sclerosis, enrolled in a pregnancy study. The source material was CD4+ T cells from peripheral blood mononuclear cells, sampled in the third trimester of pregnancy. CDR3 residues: CASSQEEGRGTDTQYF. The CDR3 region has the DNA TGTGCCAGCAGCCAAGAGGAGGGGAGGGGAACAGATACGCAGTATTTT.